What follows describes a single TCR beta chain. The antigen remains unidentified. Trimming shortened V by 1 base and J by 6 bases, and 10 bases separated the two germline ends. The CDR3 is made up of 13 amino acids. CDR1 is MGHRA, CDR2 YSYEKL, per germline. The sample comes from a study of molecular identifiers for immune sequencing clone quantification. Overall study context: In replicates, RNA from about 20,000 or 100,000 naive CD8 cells was split five ways, four sequenced. Findings and limits, study-wide: Among over 950,000 naive cells, as was reported, spiked Jurkat TCR RNA from one cell was detectable.

When naive CD8 T cells were sorted, they were gated as CD8+CD4-CCR7+CD45RA+. TCRdb redid the calling of the PCR reads with MiXCR, one entry per CDR3 protein. This repertoire shows about 640,000 distinct CDR3 sequences, about 20% found once; its top ten account for 0.7% to 1%. The sequenced sample was naive CD8+ T cells from blood, with Jurkat cell RNA spiked in. Subset meaning: FACS-sorted CD8+CD4-CCR7+CD45RA+ naive T cells. The chain joins TRBV4-1 to TRBJ2-7, with D perhaps matching TRBD2 (6 bases). The origin of this receptor is a human donor in good health. Some libraries in this study had Jurkat cell RNA spiked in. The CDR3 coding sequence is TGCGCCAGCAGCCAAGGGCCCGGGGGCGAGCAGTACTTC. Translation gives CASSQGPGGEQYF.